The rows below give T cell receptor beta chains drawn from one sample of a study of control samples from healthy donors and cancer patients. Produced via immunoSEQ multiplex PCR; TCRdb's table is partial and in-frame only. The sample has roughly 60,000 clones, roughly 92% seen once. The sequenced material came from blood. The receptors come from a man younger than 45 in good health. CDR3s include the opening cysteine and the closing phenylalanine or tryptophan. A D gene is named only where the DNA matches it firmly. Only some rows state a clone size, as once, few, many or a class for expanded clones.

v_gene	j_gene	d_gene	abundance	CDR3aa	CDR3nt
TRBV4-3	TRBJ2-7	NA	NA	CASSQSGRGYDEQYF	TGCGCCAGCAGCCAATCAGGACGGGGGTATGACGAGCAGTACTTC
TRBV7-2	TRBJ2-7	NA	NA	CASSLDRGLRSYEQYF	TGTGCCAGCAGCTTAGATCGGGGGCTTCGTTCCTACGAGCAGTACTTC
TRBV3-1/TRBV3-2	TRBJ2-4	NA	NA	CASSQVGANIQYF	TGTGCCAGCAGCCAAGTCGGGGCCAACATTCAGTACTTC
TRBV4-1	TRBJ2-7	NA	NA	CASSQDPPGAVNEQYF	TGCGCCAGCAGCCAAGACCCTCCCGGGGCAGTCAACGAGCAGTACTTC
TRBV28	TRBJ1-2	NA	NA	CASGESGVQGNYGYTF	TGTGCCAGCGGCGAGAGTGGAGTACAGGGAAACTATGGCTACACCTTC
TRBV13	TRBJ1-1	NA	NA	CASSLSGGGNTEAFF	TGTGCCAGCAGCTTATCTGGGGGCGGTAACACTGAAGCTTTCTTT
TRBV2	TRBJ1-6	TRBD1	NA	CASSPGQGTYNSPLHF	TGTGCCAGCAGTCCGGGACAGGGGACCTATAATTCACCCCTCCACTTT
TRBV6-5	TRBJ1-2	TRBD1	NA	CASTRGIANYGYTF	TGTGCCAGCACCAGGGGGATAGCTAACTATGGCTACACCTTC
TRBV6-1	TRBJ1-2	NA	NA	CASSEGPTNYGYTF	TGTGCCAGCAGTGAGGGGCCCACTAACTATGGCTACACCTTC
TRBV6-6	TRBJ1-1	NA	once	CASGMTGTNTEAFF	TGTGCCAGCGGCATGACAGGTACCAACACTGAAGCTTTCTTT
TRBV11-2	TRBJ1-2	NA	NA	CASSFGDNPYGYTF	TGTGCCAGCAGCTTTGGGGACAATCCCTATGGCTACACCTTC
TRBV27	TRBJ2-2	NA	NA	CASRPQGEVGGELFF	TGTGCCAGCAGGCCCCAGGGCGAAGTTGGCGGGGAGCTGTTTTTT
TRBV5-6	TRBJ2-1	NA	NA	CASSRGHISNEQFF	TGTGCCAGCAGTCGCGGCCATATTTCCAATGAGCAGTTCTTC
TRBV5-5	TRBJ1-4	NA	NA	CASSLTWSGSEKLFF	TGTGCCAGCAGCTTGACGTGGAGCGGGAGTGAAAAACTGTTTTTT
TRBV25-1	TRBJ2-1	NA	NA	CASSDRGSQPRGQFF	TGTGCCAGCAGTGACCGGGGCAGCCAACCCCGGGGGCAGTTCTTC
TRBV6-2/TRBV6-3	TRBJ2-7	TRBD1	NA	CASSYSTWERDRGFDEQYF	TGTGCCAGCAGTTACTCGACTTGGGAGAGGGACAGGGGATTTGACGAGCAGTACTTC
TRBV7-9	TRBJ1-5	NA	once	CASSLGDQPQHF	TGTGCCAGCAGCTTAGGAGATCAGCCCCAGCATTTT
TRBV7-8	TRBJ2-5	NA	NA	CASTRNVVEETQYF	TGTGCCAGCACCCGGAACGTAGTCGAAGAGACCCAGTACTTC
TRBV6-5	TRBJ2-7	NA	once	CASSSTGSYEQYF	TGTGCCAGCAGTTCCACGGGCAGCTACGAGCAGTACTTC
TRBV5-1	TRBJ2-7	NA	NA	CASSKGGARGYEQYF	TGCGCCAGCAGCAAAGGGGGCGCGCGGGGCTACGAGCAGTACTTC
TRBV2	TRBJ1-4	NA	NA	CASIGGTNEKLFF	TGTGCCAGCATTGGGGGGACTAATGAAAAACTGTTTTTT
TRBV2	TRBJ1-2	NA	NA	CASSDWGGYGYTF	TGTGCCAGCAGTGATTGGGGGGGCTATGGCTACACCTTC
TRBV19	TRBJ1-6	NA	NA	CASKRGNNSPLHF	TGTGCCAGTAAAAGAGGGAATAATTCACCCCTCCACTTT
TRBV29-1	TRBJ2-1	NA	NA	CSGPGPTRDEQFF	TGCAGCGGACCGGGACCTACTCGGGATGAGCAGTTCTTC
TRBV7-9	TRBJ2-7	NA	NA	CASSFRGAKSYEQYF	TGTGCCAGCAGCTTCAGAGGGGCGAAGTCCTACGAGCAGTACTTC
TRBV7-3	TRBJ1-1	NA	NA	CASSGRVNTEAFF	TGTGCCAGCAGCGGCAGGGTAAACACTGAAGCTTTCTTT
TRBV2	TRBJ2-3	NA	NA	CASSTPRQGSTDTQYF	TGTGCCAGCAGTACCCCGAGGCAGGGAAGCACAGATACGCAGTATTTT
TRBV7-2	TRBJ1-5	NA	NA	CASSFRAGAVYSNQPQHF	TGTGCCAGCAGCTTTCGGGCAGGGGCCGTATATAGCAATCAGCCCCAGCATTTT
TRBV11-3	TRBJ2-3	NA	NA	CASSPGSDTQYF	TGTGCCAGCAGCCCAGGGTCAGATACGCAGTATTTT
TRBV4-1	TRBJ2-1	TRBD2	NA	CASSQGGGRALSHEQFF	TGCGCCAGCAGCCAAGGGGGCGGGAGGGCCCTAAGCCATGAGCAGTTCTTC
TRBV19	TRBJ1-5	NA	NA	CASMAQGNQPQHF	TGTGCCAGTATGGCACAGGGCAATCAGCCCCAGCATTTT
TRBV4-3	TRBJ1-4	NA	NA	CASSQGGGPGEKLFF	TGCGCCAGCAGCCAAGGGGGAGGCCCGGGTGAAAAACTGTTTTTT
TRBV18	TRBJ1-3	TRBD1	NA	CASSPDNPDREAPFFPENTIYF	TGTGCCAGCTCACCAGATAACCCGGACAGGGAGGCCCCATTCTTTCCTGAAAACACCATATATTTT
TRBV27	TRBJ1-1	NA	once	CASSLSRNTEAFF	TGTGCCAGCAGTTTATCCCGGAACACTGAAGCTTTCTTT
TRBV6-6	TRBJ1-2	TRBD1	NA	CASTKLGQGNGYTF	TGTGCCAGCACCAAACTGGGACAGGGGAATGGCTACACCTTC
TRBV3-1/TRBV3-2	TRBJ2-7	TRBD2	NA	CASSQQLATLGEQYF	TGTGCCAGCAGCCAACAACTAGCGACTTTAGGGGAGCAGTACTTC
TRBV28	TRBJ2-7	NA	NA	CASSSGQGGYEQYF	TGTGCCAGCAGTTCAGGCCAGGGAGGCTACGAGCAGTACTTC
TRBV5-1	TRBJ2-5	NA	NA	CASSLEQRKQETQYF	TGCGCCAGCAGCTTGGAGCAGAGAAAGCAAGAGACCCAGTACTTC
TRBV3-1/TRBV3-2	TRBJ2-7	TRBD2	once	CASSPFGGSSEQYF	TGTGCCAGCAGCCCCTTCGGGGGGAGCAGCGAGCAGTACTTC
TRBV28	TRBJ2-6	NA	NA	CASSLPSGANVLTF	TGTGCCAGCAGCTTACCGTCTGGGGCCAACGTCCTGACTTTC
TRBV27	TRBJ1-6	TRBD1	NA	CASSSTGGGSPLHF	TGTGCCAGCAGTTCGACAGGGGGCGGTTCACCCCTCCACTTT
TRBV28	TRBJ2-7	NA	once	CASSFGTAVEQYF	TGTGCCAGCAGTTTTGGTACGGCGGTGGAGCAGTACTTC
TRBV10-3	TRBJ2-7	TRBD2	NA	CAISMGLATNEQYF	TGTGCCATCAGTATGGGACTAGCAACTAACGAGCAGTACTTC
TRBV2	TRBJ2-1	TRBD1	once	CASSEDRDRGRYNEQFF	TGTGCCAGCAGTGAAGACCGAGACAGGGGGCGGTACAATGAGCAGTTCTTC
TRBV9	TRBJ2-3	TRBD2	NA	CASSPLVAGPDTQYF	TGTGCCAGCAGCCCACTCGTAGCGGGGCCAGATACGCAGTATTTT
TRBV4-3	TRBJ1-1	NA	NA	CASTVSLNTEAFF	TGCGCCAGCACTGTGAGCCTGAACACTGAAGCTTTCTTT
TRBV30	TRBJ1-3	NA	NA	CAWSPRSSGNTIYF	TGTGCCTGGAGTCCCAGATCCTCTGGAAACACCATATATTTT
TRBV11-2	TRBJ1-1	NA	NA	CASSSHGTEAFF	TGTGCCAGCAGCTCGCACGGAACTGAAGCTTTCTTT
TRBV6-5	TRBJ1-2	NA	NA	CASSYVYTSNYGYTF	TGTGCCAGCAGTTACGTATATACCTCTAACTATGGCTACACCTTC
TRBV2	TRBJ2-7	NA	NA	CASSDLSYEQYF	TGTGCCAGCAGTGACCTCTCCTACGAGCAGTACTTC